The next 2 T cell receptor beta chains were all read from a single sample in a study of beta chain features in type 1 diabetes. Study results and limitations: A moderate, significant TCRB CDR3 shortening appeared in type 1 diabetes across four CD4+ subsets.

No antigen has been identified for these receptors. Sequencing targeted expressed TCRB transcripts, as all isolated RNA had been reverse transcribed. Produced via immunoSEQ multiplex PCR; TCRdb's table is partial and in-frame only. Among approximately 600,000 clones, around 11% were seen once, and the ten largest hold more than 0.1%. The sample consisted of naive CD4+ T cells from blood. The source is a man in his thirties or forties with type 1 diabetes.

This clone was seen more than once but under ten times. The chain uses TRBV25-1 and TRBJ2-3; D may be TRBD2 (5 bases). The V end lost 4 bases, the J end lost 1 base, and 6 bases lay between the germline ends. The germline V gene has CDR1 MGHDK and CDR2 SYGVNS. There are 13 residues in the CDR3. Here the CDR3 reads CASSGGGTDTQYF. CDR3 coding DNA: TGTGCCAGCAGTGGGGGAGGCACAGATACGCAGTATTTT.

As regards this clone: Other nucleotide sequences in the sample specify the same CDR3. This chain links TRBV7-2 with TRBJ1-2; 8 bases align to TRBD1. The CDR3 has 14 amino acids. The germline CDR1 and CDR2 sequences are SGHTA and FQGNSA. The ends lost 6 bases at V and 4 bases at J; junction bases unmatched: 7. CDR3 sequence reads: CASSNQGQGYGYTF. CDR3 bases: TGTGCCAGCAGTAATCAAGGACAGGGCTATGGCTACACCTTC.